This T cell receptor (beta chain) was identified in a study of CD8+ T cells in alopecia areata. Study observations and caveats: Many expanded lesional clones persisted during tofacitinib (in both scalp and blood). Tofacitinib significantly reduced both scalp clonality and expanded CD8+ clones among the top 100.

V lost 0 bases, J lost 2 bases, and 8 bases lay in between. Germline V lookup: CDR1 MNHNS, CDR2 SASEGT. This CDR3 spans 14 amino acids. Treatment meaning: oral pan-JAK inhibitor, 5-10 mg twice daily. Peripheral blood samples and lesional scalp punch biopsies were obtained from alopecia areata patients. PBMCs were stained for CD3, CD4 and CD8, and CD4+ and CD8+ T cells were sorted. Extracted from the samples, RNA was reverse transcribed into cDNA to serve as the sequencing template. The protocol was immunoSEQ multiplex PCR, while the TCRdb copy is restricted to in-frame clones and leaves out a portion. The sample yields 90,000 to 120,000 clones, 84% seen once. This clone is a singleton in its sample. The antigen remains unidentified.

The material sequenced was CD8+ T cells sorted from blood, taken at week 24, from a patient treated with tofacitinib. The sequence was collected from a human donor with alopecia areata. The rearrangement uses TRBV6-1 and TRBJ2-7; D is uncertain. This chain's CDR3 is CASSEAGYPYEQYF. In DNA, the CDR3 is TGTGCCAGCAGTGAAGCGGGTTACCCCTACGAGCAGTACTTC.